The rows below give T cell receptor beta chains drawn from one sample of a study of shared clonotypes between healthy human individuals. The protocol was immunoSEQ multiplex PCR, while the TCRdb copy is restricted to in-frame clones and leaves out a portion. The data show millions of clones, just over 90% seen once. What was sequenced was naive CD4+ T cells sorted from blood. Receptor source: a man aged 18 to 30 in good health. The conserved cysteine and the conserved F or W are not part of the CDR3 here.

TRBV5-1	TRBJ1-3	ASSLQGSGNTIY
TRBV2	TRBJ2-7	ASSEFGQGPYEQY
TRBV28	TRBJ2-7	ASPPPGGDGRYEQY
TRBV18	TRBJ2-1	ASSPLTSPYPNEQF
TRBV28	TRBJ2-1	ASSPPDRNNEQF
TRBV5-4	TRBJ2-5	ASSLQGVAKETQY
TRBV19	TRBJ2-7	ASSMRRDGLQPYEQY
TRBV4-3	TRBJ2-2	ASSLGDRGELF
TRBV28	TRBJ2-2	ASRVMKEELF
TRBV5-1	TRBJ2-3	ASSTGWSTDTQY
TRBV5-1	TRBJ2-4	ASSLAGDQRNIQY
TRBV19	TRBJ2-1	ASSSGLAGASEQF
TRBV7-7	TRBJ2-5	ASSWMDSQETQY
TRBV18	TRBJ1-1	ASSANRGPGEAQAF
TRBV5-1	TRBJ2-1	ASSLAPSGSRGEQF
TRBV1	TRBJ2-7	TSSQNPSPRGFRSYEQY
TRBV27	TRBJ2-1	ASSLQATSLIYNEQF
TRBV6-1	TRBJ2-3	ASSNTGLGTQY
TRBV18	TRBJ1-5	ASSLQGRLNQPQH
TRBV6-1	TRBJ2-2	ASSALGLAGGNTGELF
TRBV28	TRBJ1-5	ASRPRGYSNQPQH
TRBV21-1	TRBJ2-7	ASSKGGWGEPPYEQY
TRBV6-5	TRBJ1-5	ASSSGFTQPQH
TRBV2	TRBJ2-4	ASSERVGKNIQY
TRBV7-9	TRBJ2-7	ASSSRTGWDEQY
TRBV4-1	TRBJ2-6	ASSQDKGLAGGTSSGANVLT
TRBV27	TRBJ2-2	ASSFLNGELF
TRBV7-9	TRBJ1-5	ASSQTYSNQPQH
TRBV7-2	TRBJ1-2	ASSLDIWTGSVNGYT
TRBV19	TRBJ2-2	ASSTPGDTGELF
TRBV19	TRBJ1-5	ASSIVTGGQPQH
TRBV10-3	TRBJ1-4	AIRPGQGFSNEKLF
TRBV29-1	TRBJ2-1	SVEEWVNSGRAIRWNEQF
TRBV10-1	TRBJ2-3	ASSTTSTSGSTPDTQY
TRBV7-2	TRBJ2-1	ASSLVSSGPSRNEQF
TRBV7-9	TRBJ2-7	ASRSSGVPYEQY
TRBV9	TRBJ1-6	ASSVGSSSYNSPLH
TRBV9	TRBJ2-2	ASSALAGRSTGELF
TRBV6-1	TRBJ2-5	ASSEAWQIQETQY
TRBV25-1	TRBJ2-1	ASTRGANEQF
TRBV5-4	TRBJ2-7	ASSLQGYYEQY
TRBV4-3	TRBJ2-3	ASSQAGSSTDTQY
TRBV4-3	TRBJ1-4	ASSQPGLGTNEKLF
TRBV10-3	TRBJ2-3	AISSKATSTDTQY
TRBV6-6	TRBJ1-1	ASSSPGQGNTEAF
TRBV14	TRBJ2-2	ASSQAGLGGLNTGELF